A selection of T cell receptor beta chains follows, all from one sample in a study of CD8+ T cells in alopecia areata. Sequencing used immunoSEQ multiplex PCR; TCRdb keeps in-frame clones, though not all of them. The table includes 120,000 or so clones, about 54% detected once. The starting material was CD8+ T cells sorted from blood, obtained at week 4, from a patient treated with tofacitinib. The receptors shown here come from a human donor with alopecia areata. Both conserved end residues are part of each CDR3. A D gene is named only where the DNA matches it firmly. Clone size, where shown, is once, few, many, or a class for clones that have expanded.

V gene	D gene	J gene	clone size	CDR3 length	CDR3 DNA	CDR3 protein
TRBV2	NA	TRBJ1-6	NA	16	TGTGCCAGCAGTGAAGTCCGGAGCTCCTATAATTCACCCCTCCACTTT	CASSEVRSSYNSPLHF
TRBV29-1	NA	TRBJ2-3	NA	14	TGCTCCCATTGGAGTGCAGGGGAGGCAGATACGCAGTATTTT	CSHWSAGEADTQYF
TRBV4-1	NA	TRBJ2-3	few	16	TGCGCCAGCAGCCAAGAGGGCATCCCGAACACAGATACGCAGTATTTT	CASSQEGIPNTDTQYF
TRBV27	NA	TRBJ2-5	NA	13	TGTGCCAGCAGCGCCCTTCTTGAGGAGACCCAGTACTTC	CASSALLEETQYF
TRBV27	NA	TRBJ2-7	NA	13	TGTGCCAGCAGTTTCAACGACGCCTACGAGCAGTACTTC	CASSFNDAYEQYF
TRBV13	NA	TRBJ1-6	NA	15	TGTGCCAGCAGCTCAAGACAGGATTATAATTCACCCCTCCACTTT	CASSSRQDYNSPLHF
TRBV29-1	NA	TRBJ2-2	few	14	TGCAGCGTTGTTCTCGACAGGAACACCGGGGAGCTGTTTTTT	CSVVLDRNTGELFF
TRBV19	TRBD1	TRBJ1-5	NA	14	TGTGCCAGTAGACCCGGGACAGGCAATCAGCCCCAGCATTTT	CASRPGTGNQPQHF
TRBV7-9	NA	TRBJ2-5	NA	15	TGTGCCAGCAGTTCCACAGGCTCCACGGAAGAGACCCAGTACTTC	CASSSTGSTEETQYF
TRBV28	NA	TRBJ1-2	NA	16	TGTGCCAGCAGTTCACGGACATGGGGTGTTAACTATGGCTACACCTTC	CASSSRTWGVNYGYTF
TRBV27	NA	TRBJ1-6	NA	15	TGTGCCAGCAGTGTGGCGAGCTCCTATAATTCACCCCTCCACTTT	CASSVASSYNSPLHF
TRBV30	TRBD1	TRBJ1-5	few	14	TGTGCCTGGAGAGACAGGGTAGGTGATCAGCCCCAGCATTTT	CAWRDRVGDQPQHF
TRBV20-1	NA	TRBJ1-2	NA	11	TGCAGTGCTAGAGCGGACTATGGCTACACCTTC	CSARADYGYTF
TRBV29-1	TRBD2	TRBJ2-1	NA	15	TGCAGCGCTCAACGGCCGGGGGGCTCCTACAATGAGCAGTTCTTC	CSAQRPGGSYNEQFF
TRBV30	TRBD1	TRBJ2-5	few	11	TGTGCCTGGAGTGTAGGGGGCCCCCAGTACTTC	CAWSVGGPQYF
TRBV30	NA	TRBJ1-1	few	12	TGTGCCTGGAGTGTAAACAGCTTGGAAGCTTTCTTT	CAWSVNSLEAFF
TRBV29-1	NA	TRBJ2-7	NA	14	TGCAGCGTCAAAGGGGGGAGTAGCTCCTACGAGCAGTACTTC	CSVKGGSSSYEQYF
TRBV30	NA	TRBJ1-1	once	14	TGTGCCTGGAGTGTAAAATCAGGGGCCACTGAAGCTTTCTTT	CAWSVKSGATEAFF
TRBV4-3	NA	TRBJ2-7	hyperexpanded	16	TGCGCCAGCAGCCATTCGTTCGGGGAAGCGTCCTACGAGCAGTACTTC	CASSHSFGEASYEQYF
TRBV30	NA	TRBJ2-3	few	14	TGTGCCTGGAGTGTACAGACATACACAGATACGCAGTATTTT	CAWSVQTYTDTQYF
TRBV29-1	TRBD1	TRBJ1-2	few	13	TGCAGCGTTGAACCGGGACAGGGCTATGGCTACACCTTC	CSVEPGQGYGYTF
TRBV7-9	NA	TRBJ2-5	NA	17	TGTGCCAGCAGCTTACCACTGACAGGCCCGTCGGGTGAGACCCAGTACTTC	CASSLPLTGPSGETQYF
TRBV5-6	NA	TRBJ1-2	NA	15	TGTGCCAGCAGCCCGACTACCGACAGCCTGTTAAGCTACACCTTC	CASSPTTDSLLSYTF
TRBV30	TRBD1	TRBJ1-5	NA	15	TGTGCCTGGAGTGTAGGACAGGGGGGTAATCAGCCCCAGCATTTT	CAWSVGQGGNQPQHF
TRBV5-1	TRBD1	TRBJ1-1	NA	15	TGCGCCAGCAGCGGGGGACAGGGCATGAACACTGAAGCTTTCTTT	CASSGGQGMNTEAFF
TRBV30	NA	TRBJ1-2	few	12	TGTGCCTGGGCAGGGGAACGGAATGGCTACACCTTC	CAWAGERNGYTF
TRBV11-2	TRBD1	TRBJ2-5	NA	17	TGTGCCAGCAACGGAAAGGGGGACAGCTCACCAACCGAGGCCCAGTACTTC	CASNGKGDSSPTEAQYF
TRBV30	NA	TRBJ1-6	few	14	TGTGCCTGGAGTGTAGGGACTGCGGGTTCACCCCTCCACTTT	CAWSVGTAGSPLHF
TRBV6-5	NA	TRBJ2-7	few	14	TGTGCCAGCAGTTTGGTGGGAATCTCCTACGAGCAGTACTTC	CASSLVGISYEQYF
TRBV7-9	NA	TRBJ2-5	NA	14	TGTGCCAGCAGCTTAGGCGTAGGGCAAGAGACCCAGTACTTC	CASSLGVGQETQYF
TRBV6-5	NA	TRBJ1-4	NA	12	TGTGCCAGCAGTCCCTTGGGGGAAAAACTGTTTTTT	CASSPLGEKLFF
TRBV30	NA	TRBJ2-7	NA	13	TGTGCCTGGAGCGCCAGGGGTCCCTACGAGCAGTACTTC	CAWSARGPYEQYF
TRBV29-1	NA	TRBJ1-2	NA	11	TGCAGCCCAGAGACGATCTATGGCTACACCTTC	CSPETIYGYTF
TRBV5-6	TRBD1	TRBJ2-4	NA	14	TGTGCCAGTGCGGCCGGGACAGGACCAAACATTCAGTACTTC	CASAAGTGPNIQYF
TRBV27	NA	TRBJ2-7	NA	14	TGTGCCAGCAGTCCCGGCGGGACAGCGTACGAGCAGTACTTC	CASSPGGTAYEQYF
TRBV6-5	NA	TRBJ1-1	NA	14	TGTGCCAGCAGTTATGGCTCGTTGAACACTGAAGCTTTCTTT	CASSYGSLNTEAFF
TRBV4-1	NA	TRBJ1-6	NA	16	TGCGCCAGCAGCAATAATCGACAGGAGGGGAATTCACCCCTCCACTTT	CASSNNRQEGNSPLHF
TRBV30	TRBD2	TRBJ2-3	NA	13	TGTGCCTGGAGTAGCGGGGGGGCGGATACGCAGTATTTT	CAWSSGGADTQYF
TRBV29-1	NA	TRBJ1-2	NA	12	TGCAGCGTTGAAGCGGACCACTATGGCTACACCTTC	CSVEADHYGYTF
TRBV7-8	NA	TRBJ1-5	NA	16	TGTGCCAGCAGCCGGGGGTTCGTAGGCGGCAATCAGCCCCAGCATTTT	CASSRGFVGGNQPQHF
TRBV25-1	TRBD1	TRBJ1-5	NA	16	TGTGCCAGCAGTGAATACTGGACAGGGAGGTACCAGCCCCAGCATTTT	CASSEYWTGRYQPQHF
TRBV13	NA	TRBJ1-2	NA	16	TGTGCCAGCAGCTCATGGGTCCGAAACACGGTGCGTGGCTACACCTTC	CASSSWVRNTVRGYTF
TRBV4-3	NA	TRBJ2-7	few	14	TGCGCCAGCAGCCAAGATCGGCTCTTCCCCGAGCAGTACTTC	CASSQDRLFPEQYF
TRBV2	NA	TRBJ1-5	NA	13	TGTGCCAGCACAACCCTACCCAATCAGCCCCAGCATTTT	CASTTLPNQPQHF
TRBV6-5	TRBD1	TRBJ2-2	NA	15	TGTGCCAGCAGCCAAGGGGACAGTCAGACCGGGGAGCTGTTTTTT	CASSQGDSQTGELFF
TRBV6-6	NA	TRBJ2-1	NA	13	TGTGCCAGCAGTTCTCAGGAGGACAATGAGCAGTTCTTC	CASSSQEDNEQFF
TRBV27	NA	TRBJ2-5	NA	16	TGTGCCAGCAGTTTGGCACCAGCCACAATGGGGAAGACCCAGTACTTC	CASSLAPATMGKTQYF